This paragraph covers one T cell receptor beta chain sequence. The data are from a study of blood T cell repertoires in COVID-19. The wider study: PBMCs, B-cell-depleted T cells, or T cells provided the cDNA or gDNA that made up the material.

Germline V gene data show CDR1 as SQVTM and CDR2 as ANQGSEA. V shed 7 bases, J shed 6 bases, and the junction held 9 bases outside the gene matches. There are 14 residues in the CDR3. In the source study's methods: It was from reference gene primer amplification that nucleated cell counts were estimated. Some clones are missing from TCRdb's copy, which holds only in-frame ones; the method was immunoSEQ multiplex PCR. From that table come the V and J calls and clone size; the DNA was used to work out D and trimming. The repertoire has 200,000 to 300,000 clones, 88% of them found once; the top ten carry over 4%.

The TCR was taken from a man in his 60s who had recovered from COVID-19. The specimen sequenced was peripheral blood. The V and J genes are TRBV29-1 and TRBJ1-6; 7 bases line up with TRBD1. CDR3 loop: CSALTGVANSPLHF. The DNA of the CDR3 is TGCAGCGCATTAACAGGGGTGGCTAATTCACCCCTCCACTTT.